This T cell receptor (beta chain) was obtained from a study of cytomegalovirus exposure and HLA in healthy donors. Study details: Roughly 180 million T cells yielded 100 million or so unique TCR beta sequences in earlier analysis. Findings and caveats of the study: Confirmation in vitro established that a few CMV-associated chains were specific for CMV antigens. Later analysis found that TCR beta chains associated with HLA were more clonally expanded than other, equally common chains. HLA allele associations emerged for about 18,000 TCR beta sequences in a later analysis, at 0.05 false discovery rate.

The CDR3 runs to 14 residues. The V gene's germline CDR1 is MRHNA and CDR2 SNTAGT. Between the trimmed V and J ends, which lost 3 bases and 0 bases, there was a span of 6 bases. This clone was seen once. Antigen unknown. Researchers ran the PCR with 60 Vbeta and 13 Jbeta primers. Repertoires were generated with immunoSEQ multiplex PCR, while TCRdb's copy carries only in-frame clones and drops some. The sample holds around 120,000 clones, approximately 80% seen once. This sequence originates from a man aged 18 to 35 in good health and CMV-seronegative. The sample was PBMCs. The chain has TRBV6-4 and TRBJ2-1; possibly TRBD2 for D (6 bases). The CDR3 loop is CASSEGGSYNEQFF. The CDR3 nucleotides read TGTGCCAGCAGTGAGGGAGGCTCCTACAATGAGCAGTTCTTC.